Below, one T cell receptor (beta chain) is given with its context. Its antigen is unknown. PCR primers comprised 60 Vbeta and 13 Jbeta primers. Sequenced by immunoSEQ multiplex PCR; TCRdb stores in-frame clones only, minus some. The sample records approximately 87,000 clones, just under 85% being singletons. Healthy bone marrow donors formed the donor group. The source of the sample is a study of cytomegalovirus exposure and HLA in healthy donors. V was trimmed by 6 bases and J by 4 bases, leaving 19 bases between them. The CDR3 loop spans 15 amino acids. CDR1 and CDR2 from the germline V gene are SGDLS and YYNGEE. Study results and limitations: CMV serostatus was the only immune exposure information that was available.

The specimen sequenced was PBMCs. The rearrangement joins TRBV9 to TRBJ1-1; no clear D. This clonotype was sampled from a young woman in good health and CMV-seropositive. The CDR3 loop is CASTVDGGGVTEAFF. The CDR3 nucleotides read TGTGCCAGCACCGTGGACGGTGGCGGGGTCACTGAAGCTTTCTTT.